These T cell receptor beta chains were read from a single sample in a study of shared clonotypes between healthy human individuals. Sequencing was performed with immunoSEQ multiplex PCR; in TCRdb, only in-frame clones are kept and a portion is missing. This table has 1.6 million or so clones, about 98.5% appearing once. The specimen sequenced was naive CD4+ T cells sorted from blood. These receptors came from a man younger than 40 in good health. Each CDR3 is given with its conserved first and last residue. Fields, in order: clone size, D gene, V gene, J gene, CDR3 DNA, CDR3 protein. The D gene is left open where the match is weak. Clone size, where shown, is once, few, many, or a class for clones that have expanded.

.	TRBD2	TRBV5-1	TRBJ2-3	TGCGCCAGCAGCTTAGGCGGGAGCGCAGATACGCAGTATTTT	CASSLGGSADTQYF
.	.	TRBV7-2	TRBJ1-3	TGTGCCAGCAGCTTAGTGGCAGAATCTGGAAACACCATATATTTT	CASSLVAESGNTIYF
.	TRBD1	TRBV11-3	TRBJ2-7	TGTGCCAGCAGCCCTAACCGGGACAGCTACGAGCAGTACTTC	CASSPNRDSYEQYF
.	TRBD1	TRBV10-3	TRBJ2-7	TGTGCCATCACCAACAGGGGCCCCCTTGACGAGCAGTACTTC	CAITNRGPLDEQYF
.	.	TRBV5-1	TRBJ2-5	TGCGCCAGCAGCTTGGGGCCCCGGGCCGAAGAGACCCAGTACTTC	CASSLGPRAEETQYF
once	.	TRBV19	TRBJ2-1	TGTGCCAGTACCAGGCGCGGGTCCAATGAGCAGTTCTTC	CASTRRGSNEQFF
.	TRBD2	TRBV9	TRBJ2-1	TGTGCCAGCACCCAGACTAGCACCTACAATGAGCAGTTCTTC	CASTQTSTYNEQFF
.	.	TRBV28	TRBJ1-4	TGTGCCAGCATTGGAGGGGGGGCGGCTAATGAAAAACTGTTTTTT	CASIGGGAANEKLFF
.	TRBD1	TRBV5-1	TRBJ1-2	TGCGCCAGCAGCTTGGCCGGAGGGGGCGACTATGGCTACACCTTC	CASSLAGGGDYGYTF
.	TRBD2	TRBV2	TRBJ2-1	TGTGCCAGCAGCAAGGGACTAGCGGGCGTAGATGAGCAGTTCTTC	CASSKGLAGVDEQFF
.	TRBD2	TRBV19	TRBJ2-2	TGTGCCAGCAAAAGGGGGACTAGCGGGAGCACCGGGGAGCTGTTTTTT	CASKRGTSGSTGELFF
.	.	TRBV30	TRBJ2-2	TGTGCCTGGAGTGACGGACAGACCACCGGGGAGCTGTTTTTT	CAWSDGQTTGELFF
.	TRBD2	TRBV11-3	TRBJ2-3	TGTGCCAGCAGCTTAGGACTAGCGGGCGATACGCAGTATTTT	CASSLGLAGDTQYF
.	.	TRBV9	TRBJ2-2	TGTGCCAGCAGCGTAAGAAGGGAGAACGGGGAGCTGTTTTTT	CASSVRRENGELFF
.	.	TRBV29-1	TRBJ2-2	TGCAGCGTTGGGCGGACGAACACCGGGGAGCTGTTTTTT	CSVGRTNTGELFF
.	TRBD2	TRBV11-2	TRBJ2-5	TGTGCCAGCAGCTTCGGACTAGCGAGAGAAGAGACCCAGTACTTC	CASSFGLAREETQYF